This note documents a single TCR beta chain sequence. The data were produced by immunoSEQ multiplex PCR, yet TCRdb's version contains in-frame clones alone and is incomplete. The data contain more than 100,000 clones, 80% to 90% of them singletons. The CDR3 is 12 residues long. V dropped 8 bases and J dropped 7 bases, with 15 bases sitting between them. CDR1 and CDR2 from the germline V gene are SGHRS and YFSETQ. The sample belongs to a study of T cell responses to AZD1222 COVID-19 vaccine. The specimen comprised peripheral blood, sampled on day 0 of AZD1222 vaccination. This TCR came from an adult in good health. This chain links TRBV5-1 with TRBJ1-2; tentatively, D is TRBD1 (6 bases). As DNA, the CDR3 is TGCGCCAGTAAAACAGGGCGGGGTGGCTACACCTTC. Residues: CASKTGRGGYTF.